This T cell receptor (beta chain) comes out of a study of T cells expressing NK-cell markers. Study summary: Sorted CD3+CD56-NKG2C+, CD3+CD56+NKG2C- and CD3+CD56+NKG2C+ T cells were the source of the TCR beta repertoires.

Study conclusions and caveats: The CD3+CD56-NKG2C+ fraction of several donors was also led by these clonotypes. Five or six donors showed dominant NKG2C+ clonotypes comprising about 1.0-8% of their CD8+ T cells.

From the 5' RACE reads, TCRdb lists one entry per CDR3 protein and no DNA. The table gives about 410,000 distinct CDR3 sequences; the top ten clones make up around a tenth of it. About this clonotype itself: Its antigen is not known.

The sequencing sample was made of blood T cells: a sorted CD56 or NKG2C T cell subset, CD4+ or CD8+ T cells, or bulk PBMC T cells (not recorded which). The source of this sequence is a woman aged 45-59 years in good health.

The CDR3 spells CASSAGLAGAEQFF. The chain couples TRBV5-4 to TRBJ2-1; absent DNA, TCRdb's TRBD2 call cannot be checked. This CDR3 has 14 amino acids. CDR1 and CDR2 from the germline V gene are SGHNT and YYREEE (reference sequence).